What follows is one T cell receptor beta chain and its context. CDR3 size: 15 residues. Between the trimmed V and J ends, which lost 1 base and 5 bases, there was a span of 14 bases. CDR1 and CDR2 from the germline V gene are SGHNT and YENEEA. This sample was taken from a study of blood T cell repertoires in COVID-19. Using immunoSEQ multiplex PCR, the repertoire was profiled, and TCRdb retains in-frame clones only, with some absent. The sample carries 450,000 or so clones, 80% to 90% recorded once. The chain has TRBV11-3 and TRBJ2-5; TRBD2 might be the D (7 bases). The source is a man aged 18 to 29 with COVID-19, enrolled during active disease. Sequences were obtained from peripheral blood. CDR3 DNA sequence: TGTGCCAGCAGCTTAGGGGGGGGCCGCCGGGAGACCCAGTACTTC. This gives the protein CASSLGGGRRETQYF.